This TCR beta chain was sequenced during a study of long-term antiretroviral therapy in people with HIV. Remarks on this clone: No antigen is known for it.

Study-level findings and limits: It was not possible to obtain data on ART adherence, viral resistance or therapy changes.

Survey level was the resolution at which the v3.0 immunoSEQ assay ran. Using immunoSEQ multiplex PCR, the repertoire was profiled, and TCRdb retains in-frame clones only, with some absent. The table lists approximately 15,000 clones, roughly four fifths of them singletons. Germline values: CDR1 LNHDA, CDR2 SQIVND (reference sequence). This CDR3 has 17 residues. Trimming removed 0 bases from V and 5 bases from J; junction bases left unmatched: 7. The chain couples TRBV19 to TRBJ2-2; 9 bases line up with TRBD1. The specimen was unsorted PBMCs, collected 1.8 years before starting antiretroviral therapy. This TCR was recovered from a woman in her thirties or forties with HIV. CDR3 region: CASSIDGGTGRTGELFF. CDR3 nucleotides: TGTGCCAGTAGTATAGATGGAGGGACAGGGCGGACCGGGGAGCTGTTTTTT.